The entry below gives a single T cell receptor beta chain sequence along with its context. Germline CDR1 and CDR2: LNHDA and SQIVND (reference sequence). This CDR3 region has 16 residues. The V end was cut by 2 bases, the J end by 0 bases, with 10 bases between. These data are taken from a study of blood T cell repertoires in COVID-19. Study as a whole: PBMCs, B-cell-depleted T cells, or T cells provided the cDNA or gDNA that made up the material.

Produced via immunoSEQ multiplex PCR; TCRdb's table is partial and in-frame only. The repertoire has some 250,000 clones, around 89% of them found once; the top ten carry roughly 8.6%. Source material: PBMCs or T cells enriched from blood (not recorded which). This clonotype was sampled from a man aged 40-49 years who had recovered from COVID-19. This rearrangement joins TRBV19 to TRBJ2-2; a possible D gene is TRBD1 (6 bases). The CDR3 nucleotides are TGTGCCAGTAGTATAAACAGGGTAACGAACACCGGGGAGCTGTTTTTT. This encodes CASSINRVTNTGELFF.